The 25 T cell receptor beta chains reported below all come from one sample, sequenced in a study of vaccination effects on CD4 cells after COVID-19. Their target antigens are unknown. The table came from immunoSEQ multiplex PCR; TCRdb's copy has only in-frame clones and leaves some out. The profile shows about 80,000 clones, over 75% of them singletons. Before sequencing, viral peptide pools were used by the ViraFEST assay to expand antigen-specific CD4+ T cells. Culture lasted 10 days before CD4+ T cell isolation. Each person got two doses of an mRNA SARS-CoV-2 vaccine, BNT162b2 or mRNA-1273. The starting material was CD4+ T cells from PBMCs cultured with HCoV-OC43 spike peptides, obtained after COVID-19 vaccination. Regarding subset: HCoV-OC43 spike overlapping peptide pool stimulation. Receptors originate from a human donor who received a COVID-19 vaccine.

The rearrangement uses TRBV2 and TRBJ1-2, with D possibly TRBD1 on 5 matching bases. Per the germline V gene, CDR1 is SNHLY and CDR2 is FYNNEI. V gave up 6 bases and J gave up 3 bases, with 14 bases separating them. CDR3 length equals 14 residues. The CDR3 bases are TGTGCCAGCAGCCAAGACAGTAGCGACTATGGCTACACCTTC. Translation gives CASSQDSSDYGYTF. The full variable domain, completed using reference TRBV2 and TRBJ1-2, is EPEVTQTPSHQVTQMGQEVILRCVPISNHLYFYWYRQILGQKVEFLVSFYNNEISEKSEIFDDQFSVERPDGSNFTLKIRSTKLEDSAMYFCASSQDSSDYGYTFGSGTRLTVV.

The J gene is TRBJ2-3, the V gene TRBV5-4; the D gene is possibly TRBD2 (5 bases). The CDR3 covers 14 residues. Trimming removed 4 bases at V and 10 bases at J, with 19 bases between. Germline V CDR1 and CDR2: SGHNT, YYREEE (reference sequence). The CDR3 here is CASSHPDRGGSQYF. The CDR3 nucleotides read TGTGCCAGCAGCCACCCGGACCGGGGTGGATCGCAGTATTTT.

The chain combines TRBV27 with TRBJ2-7, with D perhaps given as TRBD1 or TRBD2 (5 bases each). The V gene lost 11 bases and the J gene lost 1 base, with 18 bases spanning the gap. This CDR3 has 14 amino acids. CDR1 is MNHEY and CDR2 is SMNVEV in the germline V gene (reference sequence). CDR3 protein: CAGGWPIASYEQYV. The CDR3 bases are TGTGCCGGGGGTTGGCCTATAGCGTCCTACGAGCAGTACGTC.

V gene TRBV7-9 combines with J gene TRBJ1-3, with unresolved D. This CDR3 has 14 amino acids. The V gene lost 1 base and the J gene lost 3 bases, with 7 bases spanning the gap. The germline V gene has CDR1 SEHNR and CDR2 FQNEAQ (reference sequence). The DNA for the CDR3 is TGTGCCAGCAGCTTAGGAACGGTTGGAAACACCATATATTTT. It specifies CASSLGTVGNTIYF.

The CDR3 sequence is CSVVLLAGGPYNEQFF. For the CDR3, the DNA is TGCAGCGTTGTATTACTAGCGGGGGGGCCATACAATGAGCAGTTCTTC. The chain recombines TRBV29-1 with TRBJ2-1, with TRBD2 identical over 13 bases. Germline V lookup: CDR1 SQVTM, CDR2 ANQGSEA. This CDR3 region has 16 residues. Unmatched junction bases numbered 7, after V lost 4 bases and J lost 4 bases.

J is TRBJ1-5 and V is TRBV30; 7 positions agree with TRBD1. In germline, CDR1 is GTSNPN, CDR2 SVGIG (reference sequence). The CDR3 has 14 amino acids. Germline trimming cut 1 base from V and 6 bases from J; bases unmatched to any gene: 6. The CDR3 sequence: CAWSASGGGQPQHF. The CDR3 nucleotides read TGTGCCTGGAGTGCCTCAGGGGGGGGTCAGCCCCAGCATTTT.

This chain connects TRBV5-5 to TRBJ2-3; 8 nucleotides align to TRBD1. This CDR3 is 15 amino acids long. Trimming removed 2 bases from V and 4 bases from J; junction bases left unmatched: 6. Germline V lookup: CDR1 SGHKS, CDR2 YYEKEE (reference sequence). CDR3 protein: CASSFSGGGADTQYF. Here the CDR3 DNA reads TGTGCCAGCAGCTTTTCAGGGGGCGGGGCAGATACGCAGTATTTT.

CDR3: CASSIGAVNYGYTF. In nucleotides, the CDR3 is TGTGCCAGTAGTATTGGGGCGGTTAACTATGGCTACACCTTC. This chain joins TRBV19 and TRBJ1-2; a weak D match, TRBD1 (5 bases). The V gene lost 3 bases and the J gene lost 1 base, with 9 bases spanning the gap. Germline V gene sequence: CDR1 LNHDA, CDR2 SQIVND (reference sequence). The CDR3 extends over 14 amino acids.

J is TRBJ2-2 and V is TRBV5-1; D may be TRBD1 (6 bases). This CDR3 contains 16 residues. Deletions cut 1 base from V and 0 bases from J, with 10 bases between. CDR1 and CDR2 from the germline V gene are SGHRS and YFSETQ. The CDR3 DNA reads as TGCGCCAGCAGCTTGAGGAGGACAGCGAACACCGGGGAGCTGTTTTTT. Its translation: CASSLRRTANTGELFF.

This chain uses TRBV10-2 with TRBJ2-1; tentatively, D is TRBD2 (6 bases). The germline V gene encodes CDR1 WSHSY and CDR2 SAAADI. V was clipped by 6 bases and J by 4 bases, with 10 bases between them. The length of the CDR3 is 13 residues. Written as DNA, the CDR3 is TGCGCCAGCAGCCTCAGCGGGTACAATGAGCAGTTCTTC. Translated: CASSLSGYNEQFF.

This clone was found a few times. This rearrangement joins TRBV19 to TRBJ2-3, with D maybe TRBD2 (6 bases). V lost 5 bases and J 7 bases, leaving 10 bases between the germline ends. Germline CDR1 and CDR2: LNHDA and SQIVND (reference sequence). The CDR3 has 12 residues. CDR3 in DNA: TGTGCCAGTAGTGGTGGACTAAATACGCAGTATTTT. Its translation is CASSGGLNTQYF.

The rearrangement links TRBV27 to TRBJ1-5, with D hard to call. From germline, CDR1 is MNHEY and CDR2 SMNVEV (reference sequence). Trimming took off 4 bases at V and 5 bases at J, with 9 bases between the two ends. This CDR3 comprises 13 residues. The CDR3 reads CASSSSNYQPQHF. The CDR3 bases are TGTGCCAGCAGTTCTTCTAATTATCAGCCCCAGCATTTT.

In its sample, this clone was seen once. The genes are TRBV5-1 and TRBJ1-1, with D unresolved. From germline, CDR1 is SGHRS and CDR2 YFSETQ. V gave up 5 bases and J gave up 1 base, with 12 bases separating them. The length of the CDR3 is 14 residues. This CDR3 is CASRPSYENTEAFF. The CDR3 nucleotides read TGCGCCAGCAGACCTAGTTACGAGAACACTGAAGCTTTCTTT.

This chain uses TRBV6-6 with TRBJ1-1; the D is unclear. There are 14 residues in the CDR3. The ends were cut back, 7 bases at V and 1 base at J, with 13 bases in the middle. The germline CDR1 and CDR2 sequences are MNHNY and SVGAGI (reference sequence). CDR3: CASTQKAANTEAFF. CDR3 nucleotides: TGTGCCAGCACTCAAAAGGCGGCGAACACTGAAGCTTTCTTT.

The genes are TRBV7-9 and TRBJ1-2, with a weak D call TRBD1 (6 bases). Deletions cut 5 bases from V and 5 bases from J, with 18 bases between. The CDR3 totals 15 residues. The germline V gene encodes CDR1 SEHNR and CDR2 FQNEAQ (reference sequence). The CDR3 bases are TGTGCCAGCAGCCGAGGGGGGGGTCAGCAGTATGGCTACACCTTC. Its translation is CASSRGGGQQYGYTF.

This chain connects TRBV18 to TRBJ2-7; 8 bases match TRBD1. Per the germline V gene, CDR1 is KGHSH and CDR2 is LQKENI. The junction had 4 bases not matched to a gene; V was cut back by 2 bases and J by 7 bases. This CDR3 region has 13 residues. The CDR3: CASSPDRGREQYV. CDR3 nucleotides: TGTGCCAGCTCACCAGACAGGGGCAGGGAGCAGTACGTC.

The chain combines TRBV4-1 with TRBJ1-5; weak D call: TRBD1 (6 bases). V lost 3 bases and J lost 6, with 15 bases in between. The CDR3 spans 15 residues. The germline V gene encodes CDR1 MGHRA and CDR2 YSYEKL. Written as DNA, the CDR3 is TGCGCCAGCAGCCAGCCGGGACAAGGCTCTCAGCCCCAGCATTTT. Its protein product is CASSQPGQGSQPQHF.

This clone was counted a few times. The gene calls are TRBV11-1 and TRBJ1-2, with a weak D call TRBD1 (6 bases). The germline V gene encodes CDR1 SGHAT and CDR2 FQDESV (reference sequence). Trimming removed 5 bases from V and 8 bases from J, with 21 bases in between. The CDR3 covers 15 residues. CDR3 sequence reads: CASSLQGGGAQGYTF. CDR3 bases: TGTGCCAGCAGCCTACAAGGCGGGGGGGCGCAAGGCTACACCTTC.

The rearrangement links TRBV5-1 to TRBJ1-4; D ambiguous. From germline, CDR1 is SGHRS and CDR2 YFSETQ. The CDR3 totals 15 residues. V lost 5 bases, J lost 2 bases, and 13 bases lay in between. CDR3 bases: TGCGCCAGCAGGGGTAGGACGGATACTAATGAAAAACTGTTTTTT. Translated, it gives CASRGRTDTNEKLFF. The variable domain in full, with the rest retrieved from reference TRBV5-1 and TRBJ1-4, is KAGVTQTPRYLIKTRGQQVTLSCSPISGHRSVSWYQQTPGQGLQFLFEYFSETQRNKGNFPGRFSGRQFSNSRSEMNVSTLELGDSALYLCASRGRTDTNEKLFFGSGTQLSVL.

CDR3: CASTLAVGSYNEQFF. The CDR3 bases are TGCGCCAGCACCTTAGCAGTAGGCTCCTACAATGAGCAGTTCTTC. The chain recombines TRBV5-1 with TRBJ2-1; D uncertain. The CDR3 is made up of 15 amino acids. V shed 6 bases and J shed 0 bases, with 13 bases lying between them. The germline CDR1 and CDR2 sequences are SGHRS and YFSETQ.

This chain uses TRBV19 with TRBJ2-3; D gene unclear. CDR3 length: 14 residues. Germline-derived CDR1 and CDR2 are LNHDA and SQIVND (reference sequence). V lost 3 bases and J 2 bases, leaving 9 bases between the germline ends. The CDR3 is CASSILQYTDTQYF. The CDR3 DNA is TGTGCCAGTAGTATCCTACAGTACACAGATACGCAGTATTTT.

The chain is built from TRBV29-1 and TRBJ1-1; D unclear. The CDR3 loop spans 11 amino acids. The germline V gene has CDR1 SQVTM and CDR2 ANQGSEA. Trimming removed 7 bases from V and 1 base from J, with 7 bases in between. This CDR3 is CSGSGNTEAFF. CDR3 sequence (DNA): TGCAGCGGGTCGGGGAACACTGAAGCTTTCTTT.

V usage is TRBV25-1 and J usage is TRBJ2-3, with a weak D call TRBD2 (5 bases). Germline-derived CDR1 and CDR2 are MGHDK and SYGVNS. The ends were cut back, 2 bases at V and 4 bases at J, with 16 bases in the middle. This CDR3 is 16 amino acids long. Here the CDR3 reads CASSETTGMRADTQYF. Written as DNA, the CDR3 is TGTGCCAGCAGTGAAACTACGGGTATGAGGGCAGATACGCAGTATTTT.

This clone was seen only a few times. The gene calls are TRBV7-2 and TRBJ2-1, with 7 nucleotides matching TRBD1. Losses at the gene ends were 1 base for V and 3 bases for J; bases not matched to a gene: 0. CDR1 and CDR2 from the germline V gene are SGHTA and FQGNSA. CDR3 size: 14 residues. As DNA, the CDR3 is TGTGCCAGCAGCTTAGGGACAGGCTACAATGAGCAGTTCTTC. Translated: CASSLGTGYNEQFF.

V usage is TRBV18 and J usage is TRBJ2-3; TRBD1 matches at 10 bases. The CDR3 totals 16 residues. Unmatched junction bases numbered 14, after V lost 6 bases and J lost 8 bases. Germline lookup yields CDR1 KGHSH and CDR2 LQKENI. The CDR3 spells CASSPGTGATRGTQYF. CDR3 bases: TGTGCCAGCTCCCCCGGGACAGGGGCCACAAGGGGTACGCAGTATTTT.